This T cell receptor (beta chain) derives from a study of control samples from healthy donors and cancer patients. Germline CDR1 is MGHRA and CDR2 is YSYEKL. V was cut by 3 bases and J by 3 bases, with 11 bases left in between. The CDR3 extends over 15 amino acids. The protocol was immunoSEQ multiplex PCR, while the TCRdb copy is restricted to in-frame clones and leaves out a portion. The sample holds roughly 52,000 clones, approximately 96% seen once. Sequencing used blood. The chain uses TRBV4-1 and TRBJ1-4, with D possibly matching TRBD1 (5 bases). The sequence was obtained from a woman aged 30 to 39 in good health. The CDR3 is CASSQGTAANEKLFF. The CDR3 DNA follows: TGCGCCAGCAGCCAGGGGACTGCGGCTAATGAAAAACTGTTTTTT.